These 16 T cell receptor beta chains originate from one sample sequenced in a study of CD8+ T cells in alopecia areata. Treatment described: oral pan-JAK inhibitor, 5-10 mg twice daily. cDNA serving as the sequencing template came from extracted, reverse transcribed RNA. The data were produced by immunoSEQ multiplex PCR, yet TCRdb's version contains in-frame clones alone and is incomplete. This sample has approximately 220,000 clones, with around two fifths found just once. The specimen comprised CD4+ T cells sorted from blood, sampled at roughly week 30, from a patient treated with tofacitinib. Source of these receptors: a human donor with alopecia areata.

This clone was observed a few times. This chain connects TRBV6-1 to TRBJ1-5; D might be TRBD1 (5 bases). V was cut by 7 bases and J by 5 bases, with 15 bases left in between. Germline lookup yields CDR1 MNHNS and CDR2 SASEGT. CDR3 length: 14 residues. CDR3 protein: CASTTQVSDQPQHF. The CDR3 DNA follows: TGTGCCAGCACCACACAGGTCTCGGATCAGCCCCAGCATTTT.

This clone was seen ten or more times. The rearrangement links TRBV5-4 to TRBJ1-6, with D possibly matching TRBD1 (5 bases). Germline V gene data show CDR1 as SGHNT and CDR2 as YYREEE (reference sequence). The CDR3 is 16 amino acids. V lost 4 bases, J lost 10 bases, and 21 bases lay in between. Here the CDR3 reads CASSTPIGGGDSPLHF. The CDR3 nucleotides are TGTGCCAGCAGCACACCCATTGGGGGTGGCGACTCACCCCTCCACTTT. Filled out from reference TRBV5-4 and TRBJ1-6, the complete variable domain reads ETGVTQSPTHLIKTRGQQVTLRCSSQSGHNTVSWYQQALGQGPQFIFQYYREEENGRGNFPPRFSGLQFPNYSSELNVNALELDDSALYLCASSTPIGGGDSPLHFGNGTRLTVT.

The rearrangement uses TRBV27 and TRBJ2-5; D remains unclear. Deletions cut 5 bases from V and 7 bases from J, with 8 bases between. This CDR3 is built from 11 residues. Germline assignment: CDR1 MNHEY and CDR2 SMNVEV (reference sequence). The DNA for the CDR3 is TGTGCCAGCAGTCAGATGGGGACCCAGTACTTC. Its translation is CASSQMGTQYF.

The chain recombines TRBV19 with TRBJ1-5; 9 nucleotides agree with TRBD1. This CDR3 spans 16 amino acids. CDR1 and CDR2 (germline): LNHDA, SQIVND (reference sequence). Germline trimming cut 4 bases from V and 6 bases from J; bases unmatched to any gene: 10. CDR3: CASSSPPGQGAQPQHF. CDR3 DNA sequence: TGTGCCAGTAGTAGCCCTCCGGGACAGGGAGCTCAGCCCCAGCATTTT.

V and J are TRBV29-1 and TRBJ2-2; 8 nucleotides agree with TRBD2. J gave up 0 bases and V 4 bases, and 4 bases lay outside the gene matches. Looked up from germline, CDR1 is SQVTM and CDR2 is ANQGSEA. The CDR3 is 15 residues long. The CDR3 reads CSVGRGASNTGELFF. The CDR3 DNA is TGCAGCGTTGGGCGGGGGGCTTCGAACACCGGGGAGCTGTTTTTT.

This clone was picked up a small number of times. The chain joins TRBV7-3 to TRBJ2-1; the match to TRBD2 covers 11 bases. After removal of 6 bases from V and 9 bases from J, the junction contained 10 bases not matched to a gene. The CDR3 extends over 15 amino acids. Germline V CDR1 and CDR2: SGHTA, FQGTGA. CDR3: CASSQTSGSLGEQFF. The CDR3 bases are TGTGCCAGCAGTCAAACTAGCGGGAGCCTCGGTGAGCAGTTCTTC.

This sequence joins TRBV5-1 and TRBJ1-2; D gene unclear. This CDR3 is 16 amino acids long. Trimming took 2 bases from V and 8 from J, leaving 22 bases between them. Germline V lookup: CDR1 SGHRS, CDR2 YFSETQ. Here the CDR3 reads CASSFNSGRPGEGYTF. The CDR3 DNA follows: TGCGCCAGCAGCTTTAATTCGGGCAGGCCCGGGGAGGGCTACACCTTC.

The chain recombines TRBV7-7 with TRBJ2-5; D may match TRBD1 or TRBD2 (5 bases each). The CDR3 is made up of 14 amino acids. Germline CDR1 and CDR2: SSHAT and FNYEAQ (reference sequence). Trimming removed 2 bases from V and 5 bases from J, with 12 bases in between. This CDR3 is CASSLSGPGETQYF. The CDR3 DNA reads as TGTGCCAGCAGCTTATCGGGACCTGGGGAGACCCAGTACTTC.

The CDR3 spells CASSYSRRTTDTQYF. In DNA form, the CDR3 reads TGTGCCAGCAGTTACTCTCGGCGGACCACAGATACGCAGTATTTT. This chain joins TRBV6-5 and TRBJ2-3; no firm D call. This CDR3 contains 15 residues. The germline V gene has CDR1 MNHEY and CDR2 SVGAGI. Between the trimmed V and J ends, which lost 0 bases and 2 bases, there was a span of 9 bases.

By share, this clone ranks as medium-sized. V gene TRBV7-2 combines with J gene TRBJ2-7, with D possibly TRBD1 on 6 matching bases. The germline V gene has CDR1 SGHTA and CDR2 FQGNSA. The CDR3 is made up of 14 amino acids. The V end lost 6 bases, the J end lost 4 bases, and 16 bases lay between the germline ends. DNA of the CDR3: TGTGCCAGCAGTCTACAACAGGGCCTTTACGAGCAGTACTTC. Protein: CASSLQQGLYEQYF.

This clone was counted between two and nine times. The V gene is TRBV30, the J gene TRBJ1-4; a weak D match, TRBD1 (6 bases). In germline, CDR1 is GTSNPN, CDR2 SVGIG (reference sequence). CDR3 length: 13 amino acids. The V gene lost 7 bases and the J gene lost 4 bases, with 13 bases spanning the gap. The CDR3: CASTGPINEKLFF. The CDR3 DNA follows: TGTGCCTCTACAGGGCCCATTAATGAAAAACTGTTTTTT.

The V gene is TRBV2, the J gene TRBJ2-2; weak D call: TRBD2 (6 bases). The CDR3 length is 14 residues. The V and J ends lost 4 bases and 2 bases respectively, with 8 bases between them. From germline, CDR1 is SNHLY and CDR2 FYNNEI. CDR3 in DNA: TGTGCCAGCAGTGGTAGCGGAAACACCGGGGAGCTGTTTTTT. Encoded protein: CASSGSGNTGELFF.

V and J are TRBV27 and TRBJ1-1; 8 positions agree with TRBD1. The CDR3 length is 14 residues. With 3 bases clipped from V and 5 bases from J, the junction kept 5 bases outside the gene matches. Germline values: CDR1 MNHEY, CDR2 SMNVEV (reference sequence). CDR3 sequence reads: CASSFQGARTEAFF. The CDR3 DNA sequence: TGTGCCAGCAGTTTCCAGGGGGCGAGAACTGAAGCTTTCTTT.

CDR3 sequence (DNA): TGTGCCTGGGCACGACAGGAGAGCTCTGGAAACACCATATATTTT. Protein product: CAWARQESSGNTIYF. The chain joins TRBV30 to TRBJ1-3; a weak D match, TRBD1 (6 bases). From germline, CDR1 is GTSNPN and CDR2 SVGIG (reference sequence). Trimming stripped 5 bases from V and 0 bases from J, with 14 bases between. This CDR3 has 15 residues.

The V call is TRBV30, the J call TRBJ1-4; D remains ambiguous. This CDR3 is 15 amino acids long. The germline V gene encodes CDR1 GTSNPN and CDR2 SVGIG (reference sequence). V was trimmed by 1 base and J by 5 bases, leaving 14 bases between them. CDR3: CAWSDPAAGNEKLFF. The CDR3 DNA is TGTGCCTGGAGTGACCCCGCGGCGGGGAATGAAAAACTGTTTTTT.

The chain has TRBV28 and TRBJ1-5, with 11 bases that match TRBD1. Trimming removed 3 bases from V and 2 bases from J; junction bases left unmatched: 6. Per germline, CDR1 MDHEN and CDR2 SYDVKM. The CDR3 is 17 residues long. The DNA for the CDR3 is TGTGCCAGCAGTTTCCTCTGGGGACAGGGGGGCAATCAGCCCCAGCATTTT. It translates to CASSFLWGQGGNQPQHF.